One and the same sample provided the 24 T cell receptor beta chains below, sequenced in a study of breast tumors, draining lymph nodes, adjacent tissues. The lymph nodes were axillary draining lymph nodes from breast cancer patients. TCRdb re-called the multiplex PCR reads with MiXCR, one entry per CDR3 protein. The sample carries approximately 250,000 distinct CDR3 sequences, 30% to 35% recorded once. The specimen was axillary lymph node tissue. The source of these receptors is a female donor with breast cancer. Some clones in this sample may be carry-over from other donors' samples.

J is TRBJ1-2 and V is TRBV9; possible D gene TRBD1, 5 bases. CDR1 is SGDLS, CDR2 YYNGEE, per germline. Trimming left V 4 bases short and J 8 bases short, with 18 bases between. This CDR3 region has 14 residues. The CDR3 bases are TGTGCCAGCAGCCCCAGCGCGGGGACGGGCGGCTACACCTTC. As protein: CASSPSAGTGGYTF.

As to this clonotype: An end of the junction differs from the germline gene, which may be a read error. The chain joins TRBV6-5 to TRBJ2-7; 10 bases match TRBD2. The CDR3 covers 17 residues. Germline-derived CDR1 and CDR2 are MNHEY and SVGAGI. Here the CDR3 reads CASSHSFGASGSYEQYF. Here the CDR3 DNA reads TGTGCCAGCAGTCACTCTTTTGGGGCTAGCGGGAGTTACGAGCAGTACTTC.

This clonotype has ten or more counts. J is TRBJ2-3 and V is TRBV12-5; D assignment may be TRBD1 or TRBD2 (5 bases each). Germline V CDR1 and CDR2: LGHNT, FRNRAP. The V gene lost 4 bases and the J gene lost 4 bases, with 15 bases spanning the gap. The CDR3 has 15 residues. The CDR3 here is CASGSPRGVADTQYF. As DNA, the CDR3 is TGTGCTAGTGGTTCCCCGAGGGGCGTCGCAGATACGCAGTATTTT. Looking up the rest from reference TRBV12-5 and TRBJ2-3 gives the full variable domain: DARVTQTPRHKVTEMGQEVTMRCQPILGHNTVFWYRQTMMQGLELLAYFRNRAPLDDSGMPKDRFSAEMPDATLATLKIQPSEPRDSAVYFCASGSPRGVADTQYFGPGTRLTVL.

This clonotype has at least ten counts. The chain recombines TRBV11-3 with TRBJ2-7, with a weak D call TRBD1 (5 bases). V was shortened by 1 base and J by 0 bases, with 10 bases between the two germline ends. The CDR3 is 15 amino acids. CDR1 and CDR2 (germline): SGHNT, YENEEA. The CDR3 DNA reads TGTGCCAGCAGCTTAGCGATGACAGTCTCCTACGAGCAGTACTTC. This encodes CASSLAMTVSYEQYF.

This clonotype occurred many times. One end of the junction fails to match germline, which may point to a read error. This chain links TRBV10-1 with TRBJ2-5; TRBD2 matches at 11 bases. Looked up from germline, CDR1 is WNHNN and CDR2 is SYGVQD (reference sequence). The CDR3 has 18 residues. For the CDR3, the DNA is TGCGCCACCAGTGGGACTAGCGGAACCCTGGGCACCCGGGAGACCCAGTACTTC. Translation: CATSGTSGTLGTRETQYF.

This clonotype has a handful of counts. The genes are TRBV6-4 and TRBJ2-3; D is ambiguous. CDR1 and CDR2 from the germline V gene are MRHNA and SNTAGT. V lost 5 bases and J lost 2, with 14 bases in between. The CDR3 sequence is 15 residues long. The CDR3 coding sequence is TGTGCCAGCAGTACGGACGGAGCCAACACAGATACGCAGTATTTT. Encoded protein: CASSTDGANTDTQYF.

Remarks on this clonotype: A much larger clone is a single base away; this may be a read error. The chain couples TRBV20-1 to TRBJ2-2; 8 nucleotides line up with TRBD1. Germline assignment: CDR1 DFQATT and CDR2 SNEGSKA (reference sequence). The ends lost 1 base at V and 3 bases at J; junction bases unmatched: 1. This CDR3 comprises 14 residues. Here the CDR3 reads CSARVQGDTGELFF. The CDR3 coding sequence is TGCAGTGCTAGAGTACAGGGGGACACCGGGGAGCTGTTTTTT.

The rearrangement joins TRBV2 to TRBJ2-5, with a possible D match to TRBD2 (6 bases). Trimming left V 4 bases short and J 7 bases short, with 25 bases between. Germline-derived CDR1 and CDR2 are SNHLY and FYNNEI. The CDR3 is 17 residues long. CDR3 in DNA: TGTGCCAGCAGTGCTAGAGATCCGGGGGACGGACGGGGGACCCAGTACTTC. Its protein product is CASSARDPGDGRGTQYF.

This clonotype appeared many times. The chain links TRBV5-5 to TRBJ2-1; D unclear. Germline V gene data show CDR1 as SGHKS and CDR2 as YYEKEE (reference sequence). The V end lost 3 bases, the J end lost 15 bases, and 19 bases lay between the germline ends. The CDR3 has 13 amino acids. The CDR3 DNA is TGTGCCAGCAGCTCCTTTGAGGCCCCCACCCGGTTCTTC. Amino acid sequence: CASSSFEAPTRFF.

This clonotype was seen at least ten times. This chain joins TRBV24-1 and TRBJ2-2, with D unresolved. The V end lost 2 bases, the J end lost 0 bases, and 3 bases lay between the germline ends. Germline V gene lookup returns CDR1 KGHDR and CDR2 SFDVKD. This CDR3 spans 14 amino acids. The CDR3 sequence is CATSDSANTGELFF. The DNA of the CDR3 is TGTGCCACCAGTGATTCGGCGAACACCGGGGAGCTGTTTTTT.

This clonotype came up a few times. The chain is built from TRBV19 and TRBJ1-2; 9 positions agree with TRBD1. Germline trimming cut 9 bases from V and 4 bases from J; bases unmatched to any gene: 6. Germline CDR1 and CDR2: LNHDA and SQIVND (reference sequence). The length of the CDR3 is 13 residues. CDR3: CASRTGVGYGYTF. CDR3 in DNA: TGTGCCAGCCGGACAGGGGTGGGCTATGGCTACACCTTC.

This clonotype was found many times. CDR3 region: CSASFRGESQPQHF. The CDR3 coding sequence is TGCAGTGCTAGTTTCCGCGGGGAATCTCAGCCCCAGCATTTT. This chain uses TRBV20-1 with TRBJ1-5; no reliable D call. V lost 3 bases and J 6 bases, leaving 15 bases between the germline ends. This CDR3 has 14 amino acids. Germline CDR1 reads DFQATT; CDR2 reads SNEGSKA (reference sequence).

The V and J genes are TRBV6-2 or TRBV6-3 and TRBJ2-6; D remains ambiguous. The CDR3 spans 16 residues. Trimming removed 6 bases from V and 0 bases from J, with 12 bases in between. Germline CDR1 and CDR2: MNHEY and SVGEGT. The CDR3 loop is CASSPDMLSGANVLTF. CDR3 DNA sequence: TGTGCCAGCAGCCCCGACATGCTCTCTGGGGCCAACGTCCTGACTTTC.

CDR3 bases: TGTGCCAGCAGTTACACTAGCGGGAACACCGGGGAGCTGTTTTTT. Translation: CASSYTSGNTGELFF. V and J are TRBV6-5 and TRBJ2-2, with 8 bases lining up with TRBD2. Germline V lookup: CDR1 MNHEY, CDR2 SVGAGI. Germline trimming cut 2 bases from V and 1 base from J; bases unmatched to any gene: 0. This CDR3 has 15 residues.

Turning to this clonotype: This sequence may be a read error, since a much larger clone differs from it by one base. The V and J genes are TRBV4-1 and TRBJ2-7, with 12 bases matching TRBD2. CDR1 and CDR2 (germline): MGHRA, YSYEKL. This CDR3 spans 19 amino acids. The CDR3 sequence is CAGSQEWDPGLAGSYEQYF. DNA of the CDR3: TGCGCCGGCAGCCAAGAATGGGATCCGGGACTAGCGGGTTCCTACGAGCAGTACTTC.

This clonotype was observed at least ten times. The rearrangement joins TRBV7-9 to TRBJ1-2; a possible D gene is TRBD1 (5 bases). Per the germline V gene, CDR1 is SEHNR and CDR2 is FQNEAQ (reference sequence). The ends were cut back, 6 bases at V and 6 bases at J, with 11 bases in the middle. The length of the CDR3 is 12 residues. The DNA for the CDR3 is TGTGCCAGCAGGGGGGTCTACCATGGCTACACCTTC. Translated, it gives CASRGVYHGYTF.

Of note for this clonotype: This may be a read error: a much more frequent sequence differs by one nucleotide. This chain links TRBV7-2 with TRBJ2-7; D might be TRBD1 or TRBD2, each matching 5 bases. The CDR3 has 15 amino acids. Germline values: CDR1 SGHTA, CDR2 FQGNSA. CDR3 region: CASSLEPGPFYEQHF. The DNA for the CDR3 is TGTGCCAGCAGCTTAGAGCCGGGACCTTTCTACGAGCAGCACTTC.

This clonotype was seen a handful of times. The V call is TRBV28, the J call TRBJ2-7; D perhaps matches TRBD2 (5 bases). Between the trimmed V and J ends, which lost 7 bases and 3 bases, there was a span of 13 bases. Germline V lookup: CDR1 MDHEN, CDR2 SYDVKM. The length of the CDR3 is 13 residues. The CDR3 DNA reads TGTGCCAGCACAAGCGGAGGTTTCTACGAGCAGTACTTC. This encodes CASTSGGFYEQYF.

The sample holds many counts of this clonotype. The gene calls are TRBV7-2 and TRBJ1-3; possible D gene TRBD1, 5 bases. The germline V and J ends were trimmed by 3 bases and 5 bases, with 8 bases remaining between them. CDR3 size: 13 residues. CDR1 SGHTA and CDR2 FQGNSA come from the germline V gene. The CDR3 protein is CASSFRQRNTIYF. CDR3 bases: TGTGCCAGCAGCTTCCGACAGAGAAACACCATATATTTT.

This clonotype was seen more than once but under ten times. V usage is TRBV11-3 and J usage is TRBJ2-2; D perhaps matches TRBD2 (6 bases). CDR3 length equals 18 residues. V gave up 4 bases and J gave up 0 bases, with 18 bases separating them. The germline V gene encodes CDR1 SGHNT and CDR2 YENEEA. As DNA, the CDR3 is TGTGCCAGCAGCTCCTGGACTATCGAGAGGTCGAACACCGGGGAGCTGTTTTTT. Protein: CASSSWTIERSNTGELFF.

This clonotype was detected many times. The chain employs TRBV5-6 and TRBJ1-4; D is ambiguous. Germline lookup yields CDR1 SGHDT and CDR2 YYEEEE. This CDR3 contains 13 residues. V gave up 6 bases and J gave up 8 bases, with 14 bases separating them. CDR3 residues: CASTRRVGEKLFF. The CDR3 region has the DNA TGTGCCAGCACCCGGCGGGTGGGAGAAAAACTGTTTTTT.

This clonotype was seen repeatedly, ten times or more. The chain employs TRBV18 and TRBJ1-2; D is unresolved. This CDR3 contains 15 residues. The V gene's germline CDR1 is KGHSH and CDR2 LQKENI. V lost 4 bases to trimming and J lost 4 bases, with 16 bases between them. The CDR3 DNA reads as TGTGCCAGCTCACTCTCAGAACAGAGTATCTATGGCTACACCTTC. This encodes CASSLSEQSIYGYTF.

This clonotype was seen ten or more times. The V and J genes are TRBV5-1 and TRBJ2-7, with TRBD2 matching over 13 bases. CDR1 SGHRS and CDR2 YFSETQ come from the germline V gene. This CDR3 is built from 14 residues. V gave up 7 bases and J gave up 2 bases; unmatched junction bases: 3. CDR3 amino acids: CASRGLAGTYEQYF. CDR3 nucleotide sequence: TGCGCCAGCCGGGGACTAGCGGGGACCTACGAGCAGTACTTC.

This clonotype has at least ten counts. The chain links TRBV2 to TRBJ2-5; D tentatively reads TRBD1 or TRBD2 (6 bases each). The CDR3 totals 14 residues. V was trimmed by 4 bases and J by 2 bases, leaving 11 bases between them. CDR1 and CDR2 from the germline V gene are SNHLY and FYNNEI. CDR3 in amino acids: CASSVTGRQETQYF. In nucleotides, the CDR3 is TGTGCCAGCAGTGTTACAGGGAGGCAAGAGACCCAGTACTTC. Based on the CDR3 plus reference TRBV2 and TRBJ2-5, the full variable domain is EPEVTQTPSHQVTQMGQEVILRCVPISNHLYFYWYRQILGQKVEFLVSFYNNEISEKSEIFDDQFSVERPDGSNFTLKIRSTKLEDSAMYFCASSVTGRQETQYFGPGTRLLVL.